This TCR beta chain came from a study of blood T cell repertoires in COVID-19. Profiling relied on immunoSEQ multiplex PCR, and the TCRdb table lists in-frame clones only, not all of them. Here the sample spans almost 250,000 clones, about 82% being singletons. The CDR3 loop spans 15 amino acids. Between the trimmed V and J ends, which lost 1 base and 2 bases, there was a span of 9 bases. Looked up from germline, CDR1 is MGHDK and CDR2 is SYGVNS. Those who participated ranged in age from about 18 to 89 years and resided in 24 US areas. Self-reported history from a screening survey and questionnaire set each donor's cohort.

The chain has TRBV25-1 and TRBJ2-1, with D possibly TRBD2 on 6 matching bases. The sample taken for sequencing was PBMCs or T cells enriched from blood (not recorded which). The sequence came from a woman aged 45-59 years with acute COVID-19. DNA for the CDR3: TGTGCCAGCAGTGAATCAGGAGGGACCTACAATGAGCAGTTCTTC. It specifies CASSESGGTYNEQFF. Filled out from reference TRBV25-1 and TRBJ2-1, the complete variable domain reads EADIYQTPRYLVIGTGKKITLECSQTMGHDKMYWYQQDPGMELHLIHYSYGVNSTEKGDLSSESTVSRIRTEHFPLTLESARPSHTSQYLCASSESGGTYNEQFFGPGTRLTVL.